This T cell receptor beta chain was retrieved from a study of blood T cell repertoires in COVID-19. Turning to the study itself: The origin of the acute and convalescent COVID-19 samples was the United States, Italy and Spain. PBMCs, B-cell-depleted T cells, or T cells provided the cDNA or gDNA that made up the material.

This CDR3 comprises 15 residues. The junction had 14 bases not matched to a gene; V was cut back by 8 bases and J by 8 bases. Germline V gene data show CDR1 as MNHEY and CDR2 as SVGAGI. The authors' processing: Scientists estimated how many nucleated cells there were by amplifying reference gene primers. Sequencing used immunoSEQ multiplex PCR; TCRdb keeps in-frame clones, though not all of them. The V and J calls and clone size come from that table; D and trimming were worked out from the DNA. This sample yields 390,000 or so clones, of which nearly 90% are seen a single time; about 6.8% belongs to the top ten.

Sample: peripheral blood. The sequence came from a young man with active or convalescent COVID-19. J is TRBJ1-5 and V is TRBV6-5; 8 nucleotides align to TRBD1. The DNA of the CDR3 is TGTGCCAGCGAACTCCAGGGGGCGCGTCGAAAGCCCCAGCATTTT. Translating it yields CASELQGARRKPQHF.